This is a list of T cell receptor beta chains from one sample in a study of cytomegalovirus exposure and HLA in healthy donors. Profiling relied on immunoSEQ multiplex PCR, and the TCRdb table lists in-frame clones only, not all of them. The sample carries about 100,000 clones, roughly 77% recorded once. Sequenced sample: PBMCs. These receptors all stem from a woman aged 45-60 years in good health and CMV-seropositive. The CDR3 runs from the conserved cysteine through the conserved F or W. The D gene is left open where the match is weak. For some rows the clone size is stated as once, few or many, or as a class when expanded; others skip it.

V	J	size	D	CDR3
TRBV19	TRBJ2-1	.	TRBD2	CASSIGRTSGGHNEQFF
TRBV10-1	TRBJ2-1	.	.	CASSLDRNNEQFF
TRBV25-1	TRBJ1-2	.	.	CASTGSVYGYTF
TRBV5-5	TRBJ1-2	.	TRBD1	CASSSQGADYGYTF
TRBV5-5	TRBJ1-1	.	.	CASSSADSMNTEAFF
TRBV2	TRBJ1-5	.	.	CASSESSGNQPQHF
TRBV11-2	TRBJ1-1	few	TRBD1	CASSAGGIAFF
TRBV9	TRBJ1-2	.	TRBD1	CASSVGTAPNGYTF
TRBV27	TRBJ1-4	once	TRBD1	CASSPKHRGLTNEKLFF
TRBV14	TRBJ2-1	few	TRBD2	CASSSQVRTGGTSGSVNEQFF
TRBV7-6	TRBJ1-6	.	.	CASSLGGNSPLHF
TRBV7-9	TRBJ2-2	.	TRBD2	CASSLERERTGELFF
TRBV30	TRBJ2-3	.	.	CAWSATVRTDTQYF
TRBV19	TRBJ1-1	.	TRBD1	CASNRDRLNTEAFF